Listed below are T cell receptor beta chains from one sample, sequenced in a study of blood T cell repertoires in COVID-19. Sequencing was performed with immunoSEQ multiplex PCR; in TCRdb, only in-frame clones are kept and a portion is missing. The table lists about 150,000 clones, over 80% of them singletons. Sample: PBMCs or T cells enriched from blood (not recorded which). Receptors were obtained from a man aged 65 to 85 who had been exposed to COVID-19. The CDR3 runs from the conserved cysteine through the conserved F or W. The D gene is left open where the match is weak. For some rows the clone size is stated as once, few or many, or as a class when expanded; others skip it.

DNA: TGTGCCAGCAGCTTAGATTCTGGGACAAGATCCTTCTATGGCTACACCTTC; CDR3: CASSLDSGTRSFYGYTF; size: NA; J: TRBJ1-2; V: TRBV7-2; D: NA
DNA: TGTGCCAAAATTAAACGGGTCGGCTACACCTTC; CDR3: CAKIKRVGYTF; size: NA; J: TRBJ1-2; V: TRBV21-1; D: NA
DNA: TGTGCCAGTAGTATATCCGGGCGTGGAGGACAGCCCCAGCATTTT; CDR3: CASSISGRGGQPQHF; size: NA; J: TRBJ1-5; V: TRBV19; D: NA
DNA: TGTGCCAGCAGCCCGGGACTAGCGGGGTACAATGAGCAGTTCTTC; CDR3: CASSPGLAGYNEQFF; size: NA; J: TRBJ2-1; V: TRBV5-6; D: TRBD2
DNA: TGTGCCAGCAACCGAAACGGGGGAACCTATGGCTACACCTTC; CDR3: CASNRNGGTYGYTF; size: NA; J: TRBJ1-2; V: TRBV7-2; D: NA
DNA: TGCAGCGGCGGTGACAGGGTTTCTGGCTACACCTTC; CDR3: CSGGDRVSGYTF; size: NA; J: TRBJ1-2; V: TRBV29-1; D: TRBD1
DNA: TGCGCCAGCAGCCAAGATCTACTAGCGGGAGGTGGCGATACGCAGTATTTT; CDR3: CASSQDLLAGGGDTQYF; size: once; J: TRBJ2-3; V: TRBV4-3; D: TRBD2
DNA: TGTGCCAGCAGCTTAGCGGCGGGGAAGGTTAAAAACATTCAGTACTTC; CDR3: CASSLAAGKVKNIQYF; size: NA; J: TRBJ2-4; V: TRBV11-2; D: NA
DNA: TGTGCCAGCAGAAGAAGGGGTGGCTACGAGCAGTACTTC; CDR3: CASRRRGGYEQYF; size: few; J: TRBJ2-7; V: TRBV28; D: NA
DNA: TGTGCCAGCAGCCAAGGTCAGGGGGGAAACACTGAAGCTTTCTTT; CDR3: CASSQGQGGNTEAFF; size: NA; J: TRBJ1-1; V: TRBV4-2; D: TRBD1
DNA: TGTGCCAGCAGACTCAGGGTCGCATCCTACAATGAGCAGTTCTTC; CDR3: CASRLRVASYNEQFF; size: few; J: TRBJ2-1; V: TRBV28; D: NA
DNA: TGTGCCACCAGCAGAGAAAAAGTCCTAGGTGCGGATACCCCGGTCGGGGCCTACGAGCAGTACTTC; CDR3: CATSREKVLGADTPVGAYEQYF; size: NA; J: TRBJ2-7; V: TRBV15; D: NA
DNA: TGTGCCAGTAGTTCAGGGGGGACGTACCAAGAGACCCAGTACTTC; CDR3: CASSSGGTYQETQYF; size: NA; J: TRBJ2-5; V: TRBV19; D: NA
DNA: TGTGCCAGCAGCCTTAGCGGGGTAAGCTCAGATACGCAGTATTTT; CDR3: CASSLSGVSSDTQYF; size: NA; J: TRBJ2-3; V: TRBV4-2; D: TRBD2
DNA: TGTGCCAGCAGTGGGGTAGCGGTTATCTCCTCTGGGGCCAACGTCCTGACTTTC; CDR3: CASSGVAVISSGANVLTF; size: NA; J: TRBJ2-6; V: TRBV6-1; D: NA
DNA: TGTGCCAGCAGGCCTGACAGACTCATGAACACTGAAGCTTTCTTT; CDR3: CASRPDRLMNTEAFF; size: NA; J: TRBJ1-1; V: TRBV28; D: NA
DNA: TGCAGCGTTGATGACAGCTGGAGTGGCGAGCAGTACTTC; CDR3: CSVDDSWSGEQYF; size: NA; J: TRBJ2-7; V: TRBV29-1; D: NA
DNA: TGTGCCAGCAGTTTTTCGGGGAGCAATCAGCCCCAGCATTTT; CDR3: CASSFSGSNQPQHF; size: NA; J: TRBJ1-5; V: TRBV27; D: NA
DNA: TGTGCCAGCAGCCAAAAGCTGGGGGGGGGCGCACACTATGGCTACACCTTC; CDR3: CASSQKLGGGAHYGYTF; size: NA; J: TRBJ1-2; V: TRBV3-1/TRBV3-2; D: NA
DNA: TGTGCCAGCAGCCGGGACAGGGGACTCTATGGCTACACCTTC; CDR3: CASSRDRGLYGYTF; size: few; J: TRBJ1-2; V: TRBV2; D: TRBD1
DNA: TGTGCCAGCAGCCCTTTCAGTGCAACTAATGAAAAACTGTTTTTT; CDR3: CASSPFSATNEKLFF; size: once; J: TRBJ1-4; V: TRBV16; D: NA
DNA: TGCGCCAGCAGCGCCTCGACTAGCGGGAGGGTCCTCCTCTACGAGCAGTACTTC; CDR3: CASSASTSGRVLLYEQYF; size: NA; J: TRBJ2-7; V: TRBV5-1; D: TRBD2
DNA: TGCGCCAGCAGTGAGATTCGGGAGACCCAGTACTTC; CDR3: CASSEIRETQYF; size: NA; J: TRBJ2-5; V: TRBV10-2; D: NA
DNA: TGTGCCAGTAGTATAGATCCAGGATATAGCAATCAGCCCCAGCATTTT; CDR3: CASSIDPGYSNQPQHF; size: NA; J: TRBJ1-5; V: TRBV19; D: NA
DNA: TGTGCCAGCTCACCCTCAATCAAGGAGGCTGGCTACACCTTC; CDR3: CASSPSIKEAGYTF; size: NA; J: TRBJ1-2; V: TRBV18; D: NA
DNA: TGCAGTGCTAGTCGGGTGGAGGCTTTCTTT; CDR3: CSASRVEAFF; size: few; J: TRBJ1-1; V: TRBV20-1; D: NA
DNA: TGCGCCAGCAGTGAGACCGACCAGGCCTCCTACGAGCAGTACTTC; CDR3: CASSETDQASYEQYF; size: NA; J: TRBJ2-7; V: TRBV10-2; D: NA
DNA: TGTGCCATCAGTATTGACAGGCTTGGCTATGGCTACACCTTC; CDR3: CAISIDRLGYGYTF; size: NA; J: TRBJ1-2; V: TRBV10-3; D: NA
DNA: TGTGCCAGCAGCTTCGCGAAAGAAGAGACCCAGTACTTC; CDR3: CASSFAKEETQYF; size: NA; J: TRBJ2-5; V: TRBV7-9; D: NA
DNA: TGTGCCAGCAAGTCCGGGGACACTGAAGCTTTCTTT; CDR3: CASKSGDTEAFF; size: NA; J: TRBJ1-1; V: TRBV6-6; D: NA
DNA: TGTGCCAGCAGCCTACCTCGGTCTGAAGCTTTCTTT; CDR3: CASSLPRSEAFF; size: NA; J: TRBJ1-1; V: TRBV7-2; D: NA
DNA: TGTGCCAGCAGCTTAGCAGGACAGGGGGCGCGAGCTTTCTTT; CDR3: CASSLAGQGARAFF; size: NA; J: TRBJ1-1; V: TRBV7-9; D: TRBD1
DNA: TGTGCCAGTAGTGCGGGCAGGGGGCGGGATGAGCAGTTCTTC; CDR3: CASSAGRGRDEQFF; size: NA; J: TRBJ2-1; V: TRBV19; D: TRBD1
DNA: TGTGCCAGCAGCCAAGATTGGACAGGCACTGAAGCTTTCTTT; CDR3: CASSQDWTGTEAFF; size: few; J: TRBJ1-1; V: TRBV4-2; D: TRBD1
DNA: TGTGCCAGCAGTTTAGGGGGCGGTGAAGCTTTCTTT; CDR3: CASSLGGGEAFF; size: NA; J: TRBJ1-1; V: TRBV12-3/TRBV12-4; D: NA
DNA: TGTGCCAGCAGCCCAAGGGGGACCTTTCAGTCGAACTATGGCTACACCTTC; CDR3: CASSPRGTFQSNYGYTF; size: NA; J: TRBJ1-2; V: TRBV11-2; D: NA
DNA: TGTGCCAGCAGTTCTCAGGGTGGAGCTTTCTTT; CDR3: CASSSQGGAFF; size: NA; J: TRBJ1-1; V: TRBV6-5; D: NA
DNA: TGCGCCAGCAGCCAAGCCACTAGTCCCCACGAGCAGTACTTC; CDR3: CASSQATSPHEQYF; size: NA; J: TRBJ2-7; V: TRBV4-3; D: NA
DNA: TGCGCCAGCAGCACTGACAGGGGGCAGACTAATGAAAAACTGTTTTTT; CDR3: CASSTDRGQTNEKLFF; size: NA; J: TRBJ1-4; V: TRBV5-1; D: TRBD1
DNA: TGTGCCGCGCAGGGGGCAAGTGAAAAACTGTTTTTT; CDR3: CAAQGASEKLFF; size: NA; J: TRBJ1-4; V: TRBV5-8; D: TRBD1
DNA: TGTGCCACCAGCAGGAGGACAGGGGATGGCTACACCTTC; CDR3: CATSRRTGDGYTF; size: NA; J: TRBJ1-2; V: TRBV15; D: TRBD1